The clone carrying this T cell receptor beta chain has just a few counts. Its antigen is unknown. The same CDR3 can be traced to other DNA sequences in this sample. Naive CD8 isolation took CD45RO-negative cells positively selected for CCR7 and excluded terminally differentiated effector memory CD45RA+ cells. All of the donors resided in Nashville, Tennessee, and each was a Caucasian adult. The data derive from a study of shared clonotypes between healthy human individuals. Deep was the level at which the assay was run. The repertoire was sequenced with immunoSEQ multiplex PCR; TCRdb's copy has only in-frame clones and lacks some. Among about 2.2 million clones listed, roughly 91% were seen once. CDR3 length: 12 amino acids. Trimming removed 3 bases at V and 3 bases at J, with 7 bases between. CDR1 and CDR2 (germline): SGHNT, YYREEE (reference sequence). Study-wide findings and caveats: As a rule, naive subsets had a larger estimated richness than memory subsets. Of the naive CD4 clonotypes, approximately 5% were shared across several donors.

The chain has TRBV5-4 and TRBJ2-7, with D maybe TRBD1 (5 bases). This TCR derives from a man between 18 and 35 years old in good health. Some clones in this sample may be carry-over from other donors' samples. Specimen: naive CD8+ T cells from PBMCs. CDR3 nucleotide sequence: TGTGCCAGCAGCTCCCAGGGCTACGAGCAGTACTTC. This encodes CASSSQGYEQYF.